A few counts support the clone carrying this T cell receptor beta chain. Per the study methods: Estimates of nucleated cell counts were drawn from the amplification of reference gene primers. Libraries were prepared by immunoSEQ multiplex PCR; TCRdb keeps only in-frame clonotypes and omits some of them. V, J and clone size derive from that table, while D and trimming were established from the DNA sequence. The sample shows approximately 89,000 clones, around four fifths of them seen only once. The data were obtained in a study of blood T cell repertoires in COVID-19. Study as a whole: Samples representing acute and convalescent COVID-19 were sourced from the United States, Italy and Spain.

From germline, CDR1 is MGHRA and CDR2 YSYEKL. This CDR3 comprises 13 residues. V lost 0 bases, J lost 5 bases, and 6 bases lay in between. The TCR originated in a woman in her seventies with active or convalescent COVID-19. The chain uses TRBV4-1 and TRBJ2-3, with D tentatively TRBD2 (5 bases). The source material was peripheral blood. The CDR3 reads CASSQDEGDTQYF. In DNA, the CDR3 is TGCGCCAGCAGCCAAGATGAGGGAGATACGCAGTATTTT.